This is a list of T cell receptor beta chains from one sample in a study of low-dose radiotherapy and immunotherapy resistance in tumors. MiXCR was run by TCRdb on the reads, yielding one entry per CDR3 protein. Of some 60,000 distinct CDR3 sequences in the sample, less than 30% were seen once. The input for sequencing was PBMCs, taken before treatment. The receptors come from a male donor with rectosigmoid adenocarcinoma. The CDR3 runs from the conserved cysteine through the conserved F or W. Fields, in order: J gene, D gene, V gene, clone size, CDR3 DNA, CDR3 protein. A D gene is named only where the DNA matches it firmly. Expanded clones get a size class; other rows say once, few or many, or leave the size out.

TRBJ2-5	-	TRBV7-2	many	TGTGCCAGCAGCTTAGATCAAGAGACCCAGTACTTC	CASSLDQETQYF
TRBJ2-1	TRBD2	TRBV24-1	-	TGTGCCACCAGTGACGCTCCCCACAGCGGGGGAGGGAGTGAGCAGTTCTTC	CATSDAPHSGGGSEQFF
TRBJ2-3	-	TRBV12-3/TRBV12-4	many	TGTGCCATCTACAGGGACCCAGATACGCAGTATTTT	CAIYRDPDTQYF
TRBJ2-2	-	TRBV30	-	TGTGCCTGGAGTTTAGGCGGCGGGGAGCTGTTTTTT	CAWSLGGGELFF
TRBJ1-1	-	TRBV18	many	TGTGCCAGCTCACCAATAGGGGGGAGGACTGAAGCTTTCTTT	CASSPIGGRTEAFF
TRBJ2-5	-	TRBV18	many	TGTGCCAGCTCACCCGACGTGGGTGAGACCCAGTACTTC	CASSPDVGETQYF
TRBJ2-7	-	TRBV28	-	TGTGCCAGCAGCCGAAGCCCCGACAGTTCCTACGAGCAGTACTTC	CASSRSPDSSYEQYF
TRBJ2-3	TRBD2	TRBV4-1	many	TGCGCCAGCAGCCAAGGAACGGGGGGGGCCCCAGATACGCAGTATTTT	CASSQGTGGAPDTQYF
TRBJ1-5	-	TRBV23-1	-	TGCGCCAGCAGTCAAGAGATTTGGCAGCCCCAGCATTTT	CASSQEIWQPQHF
TRBJ2-2	-	TRBV28	-	TGTGCCAGCAGTTTGAACAGGGTGCTCACCGGGGAGCTGTTTTTT	CASSLNRVLTGELFF
TRBJ2-1	TRBD2	TRBV6-2/TRBV6-3	medium-sized	TGTGCCAGCAGATTAGCGGGAGGTGACCGCAATGAGCAGTTCTTC	CASRLAGGDRNEQFF
TRBJ2-1	-	TRBV5-1	-	TGCGCCAGCAGCTCAGGAGGGGGGCTAAGCTCCTACAATGAGCAGTTCTTC	CASSSGGGLSSYNEQFF
TRBJ2-3	TRBD2	TRBV11-2	many	TGTGCCAGCAGCTTCCTTCCGGGACTAGCGTTTCCAGATACGCAGTATTTT	CASSFLPGLAFPDTQYF
TRBJ1-5	TRBD1	TRBV29-1	many	TGCAGCGTTGGACAGGGCCCAAATCAGCCCCAGCATTTT	CSVGQGPNQPQHF
TRBJ1-6	-	TRBV10-3	many	TGTGCCATCAGTGACAGGGACCGGGGTTCACCCCTCCACTTT	CAISDRDRGSPLHF